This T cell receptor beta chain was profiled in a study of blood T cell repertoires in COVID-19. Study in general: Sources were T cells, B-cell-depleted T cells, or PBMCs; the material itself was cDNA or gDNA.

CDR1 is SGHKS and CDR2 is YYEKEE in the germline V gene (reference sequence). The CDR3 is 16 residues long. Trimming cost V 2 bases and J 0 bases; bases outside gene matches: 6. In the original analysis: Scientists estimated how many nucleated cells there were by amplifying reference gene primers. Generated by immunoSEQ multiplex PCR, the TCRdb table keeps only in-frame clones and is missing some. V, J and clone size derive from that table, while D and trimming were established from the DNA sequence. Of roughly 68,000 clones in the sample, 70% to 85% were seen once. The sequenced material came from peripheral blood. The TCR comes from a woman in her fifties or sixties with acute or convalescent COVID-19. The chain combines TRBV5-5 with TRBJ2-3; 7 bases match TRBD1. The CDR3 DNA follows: TGTGCCAGCAGCTTCCCAGGGGGAGTAAGCACAGATACGCAGTATTTT. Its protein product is CASSFPGGVSTDTQYF.